Following are 25 T cell receptor beta chains from one sample sequenced in a study of blood T cell repertoires in COVID-19. Only in-frame clones appear in the TCRdb table, and some are missing; sequencing was by immunoSEQ multiplex PCR. The table records 250,000 to 350,000 clones, approximately 88% of them present only once. Sequenced input: peripheral blood. Source of these receptors: a human donor with COVID-19, enrolled during active disease. The donor label of this sample is uncertain.

This clone was seen a single time. This chain uses TRBV30 with TRBJ2-4; a possible D gene is TRBD1 (5 bases). Between the trimmed V and J ends, which lost 1 base and 0 bases, there was a span of 7 bases. The CDR3 is 14 residues long. Germline V gene data show CDR1 as GTSNPN and CDR2 as SVGIG (reference sequence). CDR3 DNA: TGTGCCTGGAGTGAGGACATAGCCAAAAACATTCAGTACTTC. Its protein is CAWSEDIAKNIQYF. Variable domain in full (rest from reference TRBV30 and TRBJ2-4): SQTIHQWPATLVQPVGSPLSLECTVEGTSNPNLYWYRQAAGRGLQLLFYSVGIGQISSEVPQNLSASRPQDRQFILSSKKLLLSDSGFYLCAWSEDIAKNIQYFGAGTRLSVL.

V and J are TRBV28 and TRBJ2-7; D gene unclear. The germline V and J ends were trimmed by 7 bases and 3 bases, with 16 bases remaining between them. CDR1 is MDHEN, CDR2 SYDVKM, per germline. The CDR3 runs to 14 residues. The CDR3 sequence is CASKFYAASYEQYF. The CDR3 nucleotides are TGTGCCAGCAAGTTTTATGCGGCGAGCTACGAGCAGTACTTC.

This chain links TRBV5-4 with TRBJ2-3; D is possibly TRBD2 (5 bases). CDR1 SGHNT and CDR2 YYREEE come from the germline V gene (reference sequence). This CDR3 is 12 amino acids long. V dropped 3 bases and J dropped 10 bases, with 12 bases sitting between them. Written as DNA, the CDR3 is TGTGCCAGCAGCTCACTAGGGTGGTCGCAGTATTTT. As protein: CASSSLGWSQYF.

This rearrangement joins TRBV2 to TRBJ2-2, with TRBD1 matching 7 bases. V trimming: 6 bases; J trimming: 6 bases; junction bases outside the gene matches: 10. From germline, CDR1 is SNHLY and CDR2 FYNNEI. The CDR3 loop spans 15 amino acids. The CDR3 is CASRKNRGRAGELFF. CDR3 bases: TGTGCCAGCAGAAAAAACAGGGGCCGGGCCGGGGAGCTGTTTTTT.

The sample holds a few counts of this clone. The rearrangement links TRBV9 to TRBJ2-2; a weak D match, TRBD1 (5 bases). With 4 bases removed from V and 1 base from J, the gap between germline ends came to 17 bases. The CDR3 contains 17 residues. The germline CDR1 and CDR2 sequences are SGDLS and YYNGEE. CDR3 DNA sequence: TGTGCCAGCAGCCTCCTAGGGGCGGTCTTGAACACCGGGGAGCTGTTTTTT. This sequence encodes CASSLLGAVLNTGELFF. Complete variable domain (other parts from reference TRBV9 and TRBJ2-2): DSGVTQTPKHLITATGQRVTLRCSPRSGDLSVYWYQQSLDQGLQFLIQYYNGEERAKGNILERFSAQQFPDLHSELNLSSLELGDSALYFCASSLLGAVLNTGELFFGEGSRLTVL.

The chain recombines TRBV9 with TRBJ2-2; TRBD2 agrees at 10 bases. The V segment lost 4 bases and the J segment 0 bases; nucleotides outside the gene matches: 3. Germline loops: CDR1 SGDLS, CDR2 YYNGEE. The length of the CDR3 is 16 residues. Written as DNA, the CDR3 is TGTGCCAGCAGCCGAAGCGGGAGGGCGAACACCGGGGAGCTGTTTTTT. Protein product: CASSRSGRANTGELFF.

The chain has TRBV10-3 and TRBJ1-3; D gene uncertain. Germline CDR1 ENHRY, CDR2 SYGVKD. The V end was cut by 8 bases, the J end by 0 bases, with 14 bases between. This CDR3 has 15 amino acids. The CDR3 protein is CAIGERQSSGNTIYF. In DNA, the CDR3 is TGTGCCATCGGGGAGCGGCAGAGCTCTGGAAACACCATATATTTT.

This clone came up many times. The genes are TRBV28 and TRBJ1-1, with no clear D. Germline loops: CDR1 MDHEN, CDR2 SYDVKM. The CDR3 has 14 amino acids. V was shortened by 10 bases and J by 4 bases, with 19 bases between the two germline ends. The CDR3 protein is CATTLWGGSTEAFF. The DNA of the CDR3 is TGTGCCACTACTCTGTGGGGAGGGTCCACTGAAGCTTTCTTT.

The V gene is TRBV14, the J gene TRBJ2-5, with D uncertain. This CDR3 has 14 residues. In germline, CDR1 is SGHDN, CDR2 FVKESK. The V end was cut by 1 base, the J end by 7 bases, with 13 bases between. DNA for the CDR3: TGTGCCAGCAGCCAAGTCTTCCCCGCCGGGACCCAGTACTTC. Amino acid sequence: CASSQVFPAGTQYF.

This clone was recorded only once. The V call is TRBV19, the J call TRBJ2-7; TRBD1 matches 7 bases. This CDR3 has 12 amino acids. V shed 5 bases and J 4 bases; nucleotides not matched to a gene: 2. Germline assignment: CDR1 LNHDA and CDR2 SQIVND (reference sequence). CDR3 nucleotide sequence: TGTGCCAGTAGTCTACAGGGGTACGAGCAGTACTTC. Translation gives CASSLQGYEQYF.

This chain links TRBV7-9 with TRBJ1-2; TRBD1 matches 9 bases. The CDR3 is made up of 15 amino acids. V gave up 5 bases and J gave up 6 bases; unmatched junction bases: 10. Germline CDR1 reads SEHNR; CDR2 reads FQNEAQ (reference sequence). The CDR3 loop reads CASSLSTGGKDGYTF. Here the CDR3 DNA reads TGTGCCAGCAGCCTTTCGACAGGGGGAAAGGATGGCTACACCTTC.

The chain couples TRBV5-1 to TRBJ1-5; a weak D match, TRBD1 (5 bases). V was trimmed by 5 bases and J by 5 bases, leaving 14 bases between them. Germline CDR1 reads SGHRS; CDR2 reads YFSETQ. This CDR3 has 14 residues. The chain's CDR3 is CASRWGGSDQPQHF. The DNA for the CDR3 is TGCGCCAGCAGATGGGGGGGTTCGGATCAGCCCCAGCATTTT.

This sequence joins TRBV7-2 and TRBJ1-5, with TRBD1 identical over 7 bases. This CDR3 comprises 15 residues. The junction had 8 bases not matched to a gene; V was cut back by 2 bases and J by 7 bases. Germline CDR1 reads SGHTA; CDR2 reads FQGNSA. The CDR3 DNA sequence: TGTGCCAGCAGCTTACGACCAGGGGGTAACCAGCCCCAGCATTTT. This gives the protein CASSLRPGGNQPQHF.

Only a few counts were recorded for this clone. This chain links TRBV7-9 with TRBJ2-7, with 9 bases aligning to TRBD2. V lost 5 bases to trimming and J lost 3 bases; unmatched junction nucleotides: 8. Germline-derived CDR1 and CDR2 are SEHNR and FQNEAQ (reference sequence). The length of the CDR3 is 15 residues. The CDR3 DNA follows: TGTGCCAGCAGCCCCAGGAGCGGGAGGCTCTACGAGCAGTACTTC. Translation: CASSPRSGRLYEQYF.

J is TRBJ1-1 and V is TRBV10-3; D not resolved. Germline lookup yields CDR1 ENHRY and CDR2 SYGVKD. The V gene lost 6 bases and the J gene lost 1 base, with 6 bases spanning the gap. The CDR3 runs to 12 residues. The CDR3 reads CAIRRGNTEAFF. Written as DNA, the CDR3 is TGTGCCATCAGACGGGGGAACACTGAAGCTTTCTTT.

The V gene is TRBV7-9, the J gene TRBJ1-2; TRBD1 agrees at 8 bases. The CDR3 consists of 13 residues. V gave up 5 bases and J gave up 11 bases; unmatched junction bases: 10. Germline CDR1 reads SEHNR; CDR2 reads FQNEAQ (reference sequence). The CDR3 reads CASSPGQGWVYTF. In nucleotides, the CDR3 is TGTGCCAGCAGCCCTGGACAGGGTTGGGTGTACACCTTC.

The rearrangement joins TRBV7-9 to TRBJ2-7; D is uncertain. The CDR3 covers 14 residues. Germline V gives CDR1 SEHNR, CDR2 FQNEAQ (reference sequence). With 4 bases removed from V and 2 bases from J, the gap between germline ends came to 12 bases. The CDR3 DNA follows: TGTGCCAGCAGCTCACGCGATCTAGCCTACGAGCAGTACTTC. Protein sequence: CASSSRDLAYEQYF.

V gene TRBV7-9 combines with J gene TRBJ2-2, with 8 positions matching TRBD1. This CDR3 is 14 amino acids long. Germline V lookup: CDR1 SEHNR, CDR2 FQNEAQ (reference sequence). After removal of 4 bases from V and 6 bases from J, the junction contained 4 bases not matched to a gene. The CDR3 nucleotides read TGTGCCAGCAGCTCTCGACAGGGGTCCGGGGAGCTGTTTTTT. This sequence encodes CASSSRQGSGELFF. Supplemented by reference TRBV7-9 and TRBJ2-2, the full variable domain reads DTGVSQNPRHKITKRGQNVTFRCDPISEHNRLYWYRQTLGQGPEFLTYFQNEAQLEKSRLLSDRFSAERPKGSFSTLEIQRTEQGDSAMYLCASSSRQGSGELFFGEGSRLTVL.

The chain couples TRBV10-2 to TRBJ2-1; D might be TRBD1 (6 bases). V lost 5 bases and J 6 bases, leaving 11 bases between the germline ends. The CDR3 contains 13 residues. Germline V gives CDR1 WSHSY, CDR2 SAAADI. The CDR3 region is CASSWDTSNEQFF. CDR3 bases: TGCGCCAGCAGTTGGGACACTTCCAATGAGCAGTTCTTC.

V gene TRBV7-6 combines with J gene TRBJ2-3; 13 bases fit TRBD2. Germline V lookup: CDR1 SGHVS, CDR2 FNYEAQ. With V trimmed by 4 bases and J by 4 bases, 8 bases remained unmatched. This CDR3 spans 17 amino acids. The CDR3 sequence is CASSSLPTSGRSDTQYF. CDR3 DNA sequence: TGTGCCAGCAGCTCTCTACCGACTAGCGGGAGGTCAGATACGCAGTATTTT.

This clone is a singleton in its sample. V usage is TRBV7-3 and J usage is TRBJ2-5, with TRBD2 matching 8 bases. After removal of 6 bases from V and 4 bases from J, the junction contained 4 bases not matched to a gene. The CDR3 length is 13 residues. Germline CDR1 SGHTA, CDR2 FQGTGA. CDR3 in amino acids: CASREAGGETQYF. Written as DNA, the CDR3 is TGTGCCAGCAGGGAGGCGGGAGGAGAGACCCAGTACTTC.

This chain uses TRBV28 with TRBJ2-7, with 7 bases matching TRBD1. The CDR3 covers 15 residues. Per the germline V gene, CDR1 is MDHEN and CDR2 is SYDVKM. The junction had 5 bases not matched to a gene; V was cut back by 1 base and J by 2 bases. The CDR3 bases are TGTGCCAGCAGTTTATCCAGGGGGTACCCCTACGAGCAGTACTTC. This codes for CASSLSRGYPYEQYF.

The V and J genes are TRBV7-6 and TRBJ2-2; 9 bases are a match to TRBD1. V gave up 3 bases and J gave up 11 bases; unmatched junction bases: 13. There are 16 residues in the CDR3. Germline V gives CDR1 SGHVS, CDR2 FNYEAQ. The DNA of the CDR3 is TGTGCCAGCAGCTTGTACGTGACAGGGGGTCTGATCGAGCTGTTTTTT. This encodes CASSLYVTGGLIELFF. The full variable domain, its missing parts supplied by reference TRBV7-6 and TRBJ2-2, is GAGVSQSPRYKVTKRGQDVALRCDPISGHVSLYWYRQALGQGPEFLTYFNYEAQQDKSGLPNDRFSAERPEGSISTLTIQRTEQRDSAMYRCASSLYVTGGLIELFFGEGSRLTVL.

V usage is TRBV5-4 and J usage is TRBJ1-6; 10 bases fit TRBD1. The CDR3 is 15 residues long. Germline V CDR1 and CDR2: SGHNT, YYREEE (reference sequence). The junction had 10 bases not matched to a gene; V was cut back by 6 bases and J by 10 bases. The CDR3 is CASNEIRDRGSPLHF. CDR3 nucleotides: TGTGCCAGCAACGAAATCCGGGACAGGGGATCACCCCTCCACTTT.

This clone was recorded once. The chain uses TRBV11-2 and TRBJ2-3; perhaps TRBD1 as D (5 bases). The CDR3 length is 16 residues. V shed 0 bases and J shed 0 bases, with 10 bases lying between them. CDR1 and CDR2 from the germline V gene are SGHAT and FQNNGV. Here the CDR3 DNA reads TGTGCCAGCAGCTTAGAATTGGACACGAGCACAGATACGCAGTATTTT. This gives the protein CASSLELDTSTDTQYF.